The 9 T cell receptor beta chains given below trace back to one sample, sequenced in a study of monozygotic twins with inflammatory bowel disease. TCRdb processed the 5' RACE reads again and assigns one entry to each CDR3 protein, with no DNA. The repertoire shows approximately 400,000 distinct CDR3 sequences; the top ten hold 2% to 2.5%. The material sequenced was blood. The receptor source for this set is a human donor with ulcerative colitis or Crohn's disease, or a healthy co-twin of an affected twin (not recorded which).

The chain uses TRBV20-1 and TRBJ2-2. Germline lookup yields CDR1 DFQATT and CDR2 SNEGSKA (reference sequence). This CDR3 region has 14 residues. The CDR3 loop reads CSATRTANTGELFF.

The chain has TRBV5-1 and TRBJ2-2; no DNA is available, so the TRBD2 call from TCRdb remains unchecked. CDR1 and CDR2 (germline): SGHRS, YFSETQ. The CDR3 extends over 17 amino acids. The chain's CDR3 is CASSSQKTSRDTGELFF. The full variable domain, its missing parts supplied by reference TRBV5-1 and TRBJ2-2, is KAGVTQTPRYLIKTRGQQVTLSCSPISGHRSVSWYQQTPGQGLQFLFEYFSETQRNKGNFPGRFSGRQFSNSRSEMNVSTLELGDSALYLCASSSQKTSRDTGELFFGEGSRLTVL.

The chain joins TRBV2 to TRBJ2-7; lacking DNA, the TRBD1 call made by TCRdb goes unchecked. CDR3 size: 14 residues. In germline, CDR1 is SNHLY, CDR2 FYNNEI. This chain's CDR3 is CASVIVGRGNEQYF.

The rearrangement links TRBV6-5 to TRBJ2-7. The germline CDR1 and CDR2 sequences are MNHEY and SVGAGI. There are 12 residues in the CDR3. The CDR3 here is CASSPVVGEQYF.

The rearrangement uses TRBV18 and TRBJ2-1; as DNA is missing, the TRBD2 call by TCRdb cannot be tested. Per the germline V gene, CDR1 is KGHSH and CDR2 is LQKENI. This CDR3 is built from 15 residues. The CDR3 protein is CASSPGLGGEGEQFF.

The V call is TRBV2, the J call TRBJ1-1; lacking DNA, the TRBD1 call made by TCRdb goes unchecked. Germline V gives CDR1 SNHLY, CDR2 FYNNEI. CDR3 length equals 13 residues. CDR3 sequence reads: CASSERGDTEAFF.

J is TRBJ1-5 and V is TRBV10-3. The CDR3 spans 13 residues. In germline, CDR1 is ENHRY, CDR2 SYGVKD. The CDR3 loop reads CAIRSGNNQPQHF.

This chain connects TRBV19 to TRBJ1-6; there is no DNA to check the TCRdb D call of TRBD1. Germline CDR1 LNHDA, CDR2 SQIVND (reference sequence). The CDR3 loop spans 14 amino acids. The CDR3 reads CASSMTGINSPLHF.

The chain employs TRBV20-1 and TRBJ2-5; the D gene TCRdb calls, TRBD1, cannot be checked with no DNA. CDR3 size: 12 residues. Per germline, CDR1 DFQATT and CDR2 SNEGSKA (reference sequence). The CDR3 reads CSADRRAETQYF.